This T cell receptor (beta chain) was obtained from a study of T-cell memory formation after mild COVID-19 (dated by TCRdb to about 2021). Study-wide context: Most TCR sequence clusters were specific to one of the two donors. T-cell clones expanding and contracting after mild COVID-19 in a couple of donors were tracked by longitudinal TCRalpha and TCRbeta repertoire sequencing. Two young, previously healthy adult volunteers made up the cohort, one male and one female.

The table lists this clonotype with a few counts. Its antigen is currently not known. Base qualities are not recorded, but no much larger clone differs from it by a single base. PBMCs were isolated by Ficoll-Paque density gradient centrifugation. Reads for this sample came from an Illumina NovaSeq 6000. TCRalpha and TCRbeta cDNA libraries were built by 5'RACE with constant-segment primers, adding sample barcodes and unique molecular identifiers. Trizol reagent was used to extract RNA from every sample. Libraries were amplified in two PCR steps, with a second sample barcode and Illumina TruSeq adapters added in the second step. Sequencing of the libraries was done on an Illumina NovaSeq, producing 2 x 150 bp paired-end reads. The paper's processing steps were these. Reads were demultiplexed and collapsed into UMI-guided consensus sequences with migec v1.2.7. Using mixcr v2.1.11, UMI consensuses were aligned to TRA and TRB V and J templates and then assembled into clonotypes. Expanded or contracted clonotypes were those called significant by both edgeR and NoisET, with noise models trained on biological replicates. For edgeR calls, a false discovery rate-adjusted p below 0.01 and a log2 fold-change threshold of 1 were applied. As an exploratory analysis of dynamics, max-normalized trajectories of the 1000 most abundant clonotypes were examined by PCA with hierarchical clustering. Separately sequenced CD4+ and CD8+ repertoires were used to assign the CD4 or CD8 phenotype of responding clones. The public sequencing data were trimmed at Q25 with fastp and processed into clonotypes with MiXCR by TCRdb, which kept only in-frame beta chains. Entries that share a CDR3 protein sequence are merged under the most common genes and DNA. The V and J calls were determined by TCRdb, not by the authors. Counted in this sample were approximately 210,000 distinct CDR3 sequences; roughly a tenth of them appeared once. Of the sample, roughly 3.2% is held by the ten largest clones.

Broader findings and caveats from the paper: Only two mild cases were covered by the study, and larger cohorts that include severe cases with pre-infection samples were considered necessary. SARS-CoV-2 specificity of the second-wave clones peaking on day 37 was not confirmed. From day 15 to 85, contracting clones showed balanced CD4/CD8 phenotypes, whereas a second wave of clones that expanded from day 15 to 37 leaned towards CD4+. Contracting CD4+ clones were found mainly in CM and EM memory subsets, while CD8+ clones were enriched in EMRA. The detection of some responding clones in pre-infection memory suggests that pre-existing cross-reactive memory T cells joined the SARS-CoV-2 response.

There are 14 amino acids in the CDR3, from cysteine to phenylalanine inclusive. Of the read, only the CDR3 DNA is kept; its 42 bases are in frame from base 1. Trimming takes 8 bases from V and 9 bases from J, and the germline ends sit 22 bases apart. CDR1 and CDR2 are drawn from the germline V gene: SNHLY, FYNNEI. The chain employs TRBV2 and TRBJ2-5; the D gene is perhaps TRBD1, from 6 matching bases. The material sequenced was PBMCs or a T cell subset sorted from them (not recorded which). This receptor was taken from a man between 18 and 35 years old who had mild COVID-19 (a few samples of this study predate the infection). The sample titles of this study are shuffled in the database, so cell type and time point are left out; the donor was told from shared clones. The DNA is TGTGCCAGCGCGAAAACTACAGGGCCTGGGGCCCAGTACTTC. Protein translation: CASAKTTGPGAQYF.